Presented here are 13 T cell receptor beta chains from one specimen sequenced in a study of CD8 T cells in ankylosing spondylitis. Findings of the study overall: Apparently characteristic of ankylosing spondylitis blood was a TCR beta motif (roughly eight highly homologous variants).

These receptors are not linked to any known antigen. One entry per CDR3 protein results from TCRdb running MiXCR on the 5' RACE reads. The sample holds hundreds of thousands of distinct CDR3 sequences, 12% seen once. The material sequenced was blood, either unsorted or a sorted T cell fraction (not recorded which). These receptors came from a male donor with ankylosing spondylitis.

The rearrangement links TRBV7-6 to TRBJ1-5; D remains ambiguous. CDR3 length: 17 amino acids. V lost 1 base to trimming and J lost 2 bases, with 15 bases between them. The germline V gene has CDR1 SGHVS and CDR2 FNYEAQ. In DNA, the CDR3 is TGTGCCAGCAGCTTAGGGGTTGCAACGGATGGCAATCAGCCCCAGCATTTT. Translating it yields CASSLGVATDGNQPQHF.

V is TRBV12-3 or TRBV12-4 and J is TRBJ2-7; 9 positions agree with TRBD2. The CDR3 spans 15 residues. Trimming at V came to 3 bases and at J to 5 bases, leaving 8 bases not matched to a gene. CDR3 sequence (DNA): TGTGCCAGCAGTTTTTTCGGTAGCGGGAGAAACGAGCAGTACTTC. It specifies CASSFFGSGRNEQYF.

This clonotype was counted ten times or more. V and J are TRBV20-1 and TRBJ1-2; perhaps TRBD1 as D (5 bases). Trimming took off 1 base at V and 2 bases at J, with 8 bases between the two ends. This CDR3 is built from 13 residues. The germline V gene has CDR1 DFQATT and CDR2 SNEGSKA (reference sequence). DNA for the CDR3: TGCAGTGCTAGAGGGGGGTTGAACTATGGCTACACCTTC. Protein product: CSARGGLNYGYTF.

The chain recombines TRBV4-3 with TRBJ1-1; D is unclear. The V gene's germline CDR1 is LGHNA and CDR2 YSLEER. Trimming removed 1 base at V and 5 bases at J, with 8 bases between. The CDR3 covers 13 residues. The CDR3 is CASSQAWETEAFF. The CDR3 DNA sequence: TGCGCCAGCAGCCAAGCCTGGGAGACTGAAGCTTTCTTT.

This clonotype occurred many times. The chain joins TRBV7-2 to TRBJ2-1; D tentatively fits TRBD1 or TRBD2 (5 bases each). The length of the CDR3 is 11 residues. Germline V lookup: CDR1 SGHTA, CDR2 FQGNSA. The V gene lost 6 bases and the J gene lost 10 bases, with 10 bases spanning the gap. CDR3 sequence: CASRQDLEQFF. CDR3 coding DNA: TGTGCCAGCAGACAGGACTTGGAGCAGTTCTTC.

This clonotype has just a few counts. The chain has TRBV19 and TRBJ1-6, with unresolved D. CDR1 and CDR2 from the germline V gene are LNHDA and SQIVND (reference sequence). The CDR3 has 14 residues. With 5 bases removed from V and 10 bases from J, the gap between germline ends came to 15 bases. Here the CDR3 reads CASSLQLGASPLHF. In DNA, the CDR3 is TGTGCCAGTAGTCTCCAGCTTGGCGCCTCACCCCTCCACTTT.

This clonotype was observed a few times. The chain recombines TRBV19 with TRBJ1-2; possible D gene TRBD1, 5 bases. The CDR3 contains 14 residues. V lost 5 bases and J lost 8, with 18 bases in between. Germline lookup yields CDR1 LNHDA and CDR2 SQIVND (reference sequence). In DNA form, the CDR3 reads TGTGCCAGTAGTGCTAGGACACTCAGTTTGGGCTACACCTTC. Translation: CASSARTLSLGYTF.

CDR3 nucleotides: TGTGCCAGCAGTGAAGACGGTACCAAAAACATTCAGTACTTC. This sequence encodes CASSEDGTKNIQYF. The V gene is TRBV6-1, the J gene TRBJ2-4; D is uncertain. CDR1 and CDR2 from the germline V gene are MNHNS and SASEGT. Trimming removed 1 base from V and 2 bases from J, with 6 bases in between. This CDR3 contains 14 residues.

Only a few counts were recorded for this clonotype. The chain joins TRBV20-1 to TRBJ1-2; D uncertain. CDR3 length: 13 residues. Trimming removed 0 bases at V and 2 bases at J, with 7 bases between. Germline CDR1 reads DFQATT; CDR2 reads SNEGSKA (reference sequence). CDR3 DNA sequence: TGCAGTGCTAGAGATCCCTTAAACTATGGCTACACCTTC. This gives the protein CSARDPLNYGYTF.

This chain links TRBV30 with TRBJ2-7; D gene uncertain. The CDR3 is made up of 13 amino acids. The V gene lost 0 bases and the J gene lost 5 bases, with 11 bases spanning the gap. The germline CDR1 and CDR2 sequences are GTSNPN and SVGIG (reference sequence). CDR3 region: CAWSVKGIHEQYF. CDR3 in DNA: TGTGCCTGGAGTGTAAAGGGTATCCACGAGCAGTACTTC.

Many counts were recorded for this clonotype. The CDR3 DNA reads TGTGCCAGCAGTTTAATCGGGACAGGAAGGGTCGGGGAGCTGTTTTTT. Amino acid sequence: CASSLIGTGRVGELFF. V is TRBV28 and J is TRBJ2-2; 8 bases agree with TRBD1. The length of the CDR3 is 16 residues. With V trimmed by 2 bases and J by 7 bases, 9 bases remained unmatched. Germline V CDR1 and CDR2: MDHEN, SYDVKM.

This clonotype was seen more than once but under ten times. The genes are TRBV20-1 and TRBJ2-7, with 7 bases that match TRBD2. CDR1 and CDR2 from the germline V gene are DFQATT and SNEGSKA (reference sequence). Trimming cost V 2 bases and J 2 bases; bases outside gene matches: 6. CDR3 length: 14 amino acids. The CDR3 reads CSARPLGLAYEQYF. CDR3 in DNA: TGCAGTGCTAGACCTCTCGGACTAGCCTACGAGCAGTACTTC.

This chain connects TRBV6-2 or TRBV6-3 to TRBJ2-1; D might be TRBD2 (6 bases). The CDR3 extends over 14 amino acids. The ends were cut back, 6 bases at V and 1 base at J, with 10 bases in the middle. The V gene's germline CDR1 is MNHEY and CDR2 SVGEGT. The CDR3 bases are TGTGCCAGCAGAGGGAGGCCTTCCTACAATGAGCAGTTCTTC. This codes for CASRGRPSYNEQFF.